Given below is one T cell receptor beta chain in context. CDR1 is SGHTA, CDR2 FQGNSA, per germline. The CDR3 has 16 amino acids. Trimming removed 0 bases from V and 4 bases from J; junction bases left unmatched: 7. Libraries were prepared by immunoSEQ multiplex PCR; TCRdb keeps only in-frame clonotypes and omits some of them. Of tens of thousands of clones listed, over 80% are singletons. This specimen comes from a study of blood T cell repertoires in COVID-19. Looking at the study overall: The cDNA or gDNA used as material had been derived from T cells, B-cell-depleted T cells, or PBMCs.

Sequences were obtained from peripheral blood. This clonotype was sampled from an elderly woman with acute or convalescent COVID-19. The rearrangement joins TRBV7-2 to TRBJ2-7; 9 bases are shared with TRBD2. The CDR3 nucleotides are TGTGCCAGCAGCTTAGCTGGGGTAGCGGGAGAATACGAGCAGTACTTC. Translation: CASSLAGVAGEYEQYF.